This entry features one T cell receptor beta chain sequence. Its target antigen remains unknown. Base-call qualities are not available, and no considerably larger clone is one nucleotide away. These data originate in a study of PD-1 blockade in classical Hodgkin lymphoma (TCRdb year 2020). For context, the study as a whole: Nivolumab dosing was 3 mg/kg intravenously every 2 weeks, continuing until either disease progression or unacceptable toxicity. The study used CyTOF and TCR beta sequencing to define a peripheral blood immune signature of response to PD-1 blockade in classical Hodgkin lymphoma.

Genomic DNA was extracted with the Qiagen DNeasy kit from unsorted PBMCs and from negatively selected CD4+ and CD8+ fractions. TCR beta CDR3 regions were amplified by immunoSEQ multiplex PCR using primers annealing to V and J segments. Amplification bias was minimized using a synthetic immune receptor repertoire, and residual bias was removed computationally after sequencing. On the study's bioinformatics: Repertoire diversity was quantified as the Shannon entropy index using custom Python scripts. Unsorted, CD4+ and CD8+ repertoires were analyzed separately, except for combined analyses in which CD4+ and CD8+ sequences were merged in silico. A clone counted as expanded when the clone's frequency after treatment rose at least 2-fold relative to C1D1, and clones undetected at baseline were given a pseudocount of 0.5. Clones with 0 or 1 copy at C1D1 were classified as singleton clones, and clones with 2 or more copies were classified as non-singleton clones. Clones expanded in unsorted samples were assigned a CD4+, CD8+ or unknown annotation through matching of protein sequences in sorted samples from the same patient. Diversity changes from C1D1 to C4D1 were tested in paired samples using Wilcoxon tests. TCRdb obtained this table from immuneACCESS and retained in-frame rearrangements with V and J assigned. These tables miss some clones; where compared with another copy, unresolved V genes account for less than half of the shortfall, and the remainder is unexplained. V and J calls and clone size are copied from that table; D and trimming were computed from the DNA. For this sample the table gives about 46,000 clones, of which under 80% were detected only once. The ten top clones hold about 12% of the sample.

The sample's time point, from its label and the paper: cycle 4 day 1 (C4D1), after more than five weeks of nivolumab. All trial patients had relapsed after autologous stem cell transplantation, with cohorts A, B and C differing in prior brentuximab vedotin exposure. The trial cohort comprised some 60 patients with relapsed/refractory classical Hodgkin lymphoma whose best overall responses were complete response, partial response or progressive disease. In the multi-cohort phase II CheckMate 205 trial, trial patients received single-agent nivolumab. An independent review committee assessed best overall response using the 2007 International Working Group response criteria. PBMCs from the trial were collected at three points: immediately before nivolumab initiation (C1D1), and during therapy at cycle 2 day 1 and cycle 4 day 1. Peripheral blood was collected in 8 mL Vacutainer Cell Preparation Tubes, from which PBMCs were isolated by centrifugation and then cryopreserved.

Results the study describes overall, beyond this receptor: The study covered only a single clinical trial cohort, and the causes of the repertoire differences, possibly disease activity or prior therapy, were still not defined. Newly diagnosed patients were reported to have lower baseline TCR diversity than healthy donors, and relapsed/refractory patients were reported to have lower baseline TCR diversity still. A significant rise by C4D1 was seen in CD4+ but not CD8+ TCR diversity (p=0.0027 vs p=0.16), with the rise being most apparent in complete responders (p=0.02). Lower diversity was observed in patients in whom nivolumab was started less than 1 year after ASCT, and these patients were excluded from later analyses so that confounding by immune reconstitution would be avoided. Among trial patients, those achieving complete response had baseline diversity similar to that of newly diagnosed patients, while diversity was significantly lower in partial responders and progressors.

The sequences come from peripheral blood mononuclear cells (PBMCs), collected before the fourth cycle of nivolumab. The TCR comes from a human donor with classical Hodgkin lymphoma.

The base sequence is TGCAGCGCCGGACAGGGTAGTAACTACGAGCAGTACTTC. Its protein is CSAGQGSNYEQYF. Rearrangement joined TRBV29-1 to TRBJ2-7, with 8 bases in between that match TRBD1. The CDR1 and CDR2 encoded by the germline V gene are SQVTM and ANQGSEA. From cysteine to phenylalanine, the CDR3 is 13 amino acids long. The only DNA kept is the CDR3, 39 bases in frame from the first base. Compared with germline, V lacks 7 bases and J lacks 3 bases; bases without a gene match: 8.